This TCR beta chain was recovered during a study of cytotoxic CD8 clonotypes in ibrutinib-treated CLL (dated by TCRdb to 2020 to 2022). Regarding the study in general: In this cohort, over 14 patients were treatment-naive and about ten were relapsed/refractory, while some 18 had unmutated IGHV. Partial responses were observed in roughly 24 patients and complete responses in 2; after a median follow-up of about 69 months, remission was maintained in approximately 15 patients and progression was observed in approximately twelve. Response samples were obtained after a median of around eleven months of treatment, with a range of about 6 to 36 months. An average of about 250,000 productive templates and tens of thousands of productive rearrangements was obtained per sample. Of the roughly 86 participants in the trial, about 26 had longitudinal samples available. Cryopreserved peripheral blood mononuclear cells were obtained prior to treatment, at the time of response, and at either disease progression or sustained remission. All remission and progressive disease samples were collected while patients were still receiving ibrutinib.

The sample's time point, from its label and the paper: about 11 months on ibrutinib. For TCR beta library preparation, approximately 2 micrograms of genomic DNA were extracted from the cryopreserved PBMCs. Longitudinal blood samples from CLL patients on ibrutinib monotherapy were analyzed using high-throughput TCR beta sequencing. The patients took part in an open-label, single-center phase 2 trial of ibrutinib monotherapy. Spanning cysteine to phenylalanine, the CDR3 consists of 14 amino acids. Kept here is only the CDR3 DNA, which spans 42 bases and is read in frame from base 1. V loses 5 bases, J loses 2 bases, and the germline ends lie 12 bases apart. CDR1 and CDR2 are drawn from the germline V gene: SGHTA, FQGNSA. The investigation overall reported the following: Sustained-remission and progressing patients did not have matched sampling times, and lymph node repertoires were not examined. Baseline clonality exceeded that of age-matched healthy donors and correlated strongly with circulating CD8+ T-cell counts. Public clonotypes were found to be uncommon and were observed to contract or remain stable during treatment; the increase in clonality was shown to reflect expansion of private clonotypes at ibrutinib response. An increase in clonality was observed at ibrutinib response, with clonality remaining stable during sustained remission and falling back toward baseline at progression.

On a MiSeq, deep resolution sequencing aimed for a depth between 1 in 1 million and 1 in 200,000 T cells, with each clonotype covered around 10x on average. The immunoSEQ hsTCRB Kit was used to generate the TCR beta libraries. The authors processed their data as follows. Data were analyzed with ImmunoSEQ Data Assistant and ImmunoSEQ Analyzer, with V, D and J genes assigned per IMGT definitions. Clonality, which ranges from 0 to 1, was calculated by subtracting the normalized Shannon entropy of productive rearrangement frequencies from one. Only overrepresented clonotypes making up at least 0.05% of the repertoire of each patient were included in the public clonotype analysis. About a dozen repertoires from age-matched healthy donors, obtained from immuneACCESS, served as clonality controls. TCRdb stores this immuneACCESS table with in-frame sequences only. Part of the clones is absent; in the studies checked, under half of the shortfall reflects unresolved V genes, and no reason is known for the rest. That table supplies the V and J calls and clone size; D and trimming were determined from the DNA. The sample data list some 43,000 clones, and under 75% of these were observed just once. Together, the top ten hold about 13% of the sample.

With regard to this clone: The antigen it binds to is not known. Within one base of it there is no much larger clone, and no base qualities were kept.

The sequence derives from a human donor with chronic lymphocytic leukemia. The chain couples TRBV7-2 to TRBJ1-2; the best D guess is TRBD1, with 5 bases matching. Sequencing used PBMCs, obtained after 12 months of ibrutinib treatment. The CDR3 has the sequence CASSPSGGNYGYTF. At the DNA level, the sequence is TGTGCCAGCAGCCCATCGGGGGGAAACTATGGCTACACCTTC. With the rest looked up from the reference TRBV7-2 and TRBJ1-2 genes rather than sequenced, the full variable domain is GAGVSQSPSNKVTEKGKDVELRCDPISGHTALYWYRQSLGQGLEFLIYFQGNSAPDKSGLPSDRFSAERTGGSVSTLTIQRTQQEDSAVYLCASSPSGGNYGYTFGSGTRLTVV.